This T cell receptor beta chain was sequenced for a study of cytomegalovirus exposure and HLA in healthy donors. The CDR3 loop spans 16 amino acids. Trimming took 4 bases from V and 2 from J; bases not matched to a gene: 9. Germline values: CDR1 MDHEN, CDR2 SYDVKM. As concerns this clone: Its antigen is undetermined.

A multiplex PCR was run with 60 Vbeta primers and 13 Jbeta primers. Sequenced by immunoSEQ multiplex PCR; TCRdb stores in-frame clones only, minus some. Of about 160,000 clones in the sample, around nine tenths were seen once. General study findings and limits: Immune exposure data for these donors was limited to CMV serostatus. An observed cluster of highly shared sequence variants was recorded as a likely sequencing artifact.

The specimen was PBMCs. The chain carries TRBV28 and TRBJ2-3, with 7 bases identical to TRBD1. This sequence originates from a young woman in good health and CMV-seronegative. CDR3 nucleotides: TGTGCCAGCAGTTCATGGGACAGTTCGGCCACAGATACGCAGTATTTT. Translation: CASSSWDSSATDTQYF.